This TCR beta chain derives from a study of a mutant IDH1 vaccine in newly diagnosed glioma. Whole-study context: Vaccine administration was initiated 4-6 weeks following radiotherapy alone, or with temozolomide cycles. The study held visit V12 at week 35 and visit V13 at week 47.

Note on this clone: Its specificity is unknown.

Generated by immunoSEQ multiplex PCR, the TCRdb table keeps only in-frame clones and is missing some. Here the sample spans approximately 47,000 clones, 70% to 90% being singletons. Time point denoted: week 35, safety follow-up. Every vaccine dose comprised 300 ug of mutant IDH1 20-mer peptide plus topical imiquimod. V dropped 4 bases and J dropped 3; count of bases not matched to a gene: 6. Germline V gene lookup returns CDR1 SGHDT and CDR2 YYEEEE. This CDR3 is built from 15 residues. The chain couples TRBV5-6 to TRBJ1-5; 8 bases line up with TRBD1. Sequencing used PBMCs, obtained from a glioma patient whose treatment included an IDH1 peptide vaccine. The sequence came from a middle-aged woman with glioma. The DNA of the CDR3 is TGTGCCAGCAGCGGAGACAGGGGCCTCAATCAGCCCCAGCATTTT. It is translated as CASSGDRGLNQPQHF.